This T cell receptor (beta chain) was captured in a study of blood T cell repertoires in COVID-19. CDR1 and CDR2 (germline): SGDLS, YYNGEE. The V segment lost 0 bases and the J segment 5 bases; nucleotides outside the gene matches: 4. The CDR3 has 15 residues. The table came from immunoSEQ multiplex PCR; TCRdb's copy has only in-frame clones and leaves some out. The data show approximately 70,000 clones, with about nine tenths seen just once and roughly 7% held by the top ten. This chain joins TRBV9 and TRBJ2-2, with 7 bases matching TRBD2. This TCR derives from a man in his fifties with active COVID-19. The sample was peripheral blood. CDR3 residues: CASSVGRERTGELFF. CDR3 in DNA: TGTGCCAGCAGCGTAGGGCGGGAGCGTACCGGGGAGCTGTTTTTT.